The clone carrying this T cell receptor (beta chain) was picked up many times. Its antigen is undetermined. The data were taken from a study of regulatory T cells in long-lasting Graves disease. Findings and caveats of the study: In persistent patients, shared public clonotypes (over 2,500) outnumbered those in new patients (approximately 970).

Sample time point: newly diagnosed GD, antithyroid drugs for less than 3 months. After RNA was extracted from PBMCs, the TCR library was made from it. Germline V CDR1 and CDR2: SEHNR, FQNEAQ (reference sequence). This CDR3 is 15 amino acids long. The V end lost 0 bases, the J end lost 2 bases, and 8 bases lay between the germline ends. According to the study, TCR beta libraries were built with iRepertoire HTBI primers and CDR3-region Arm-PCR. Each CDR3 protein gets one entry after TCRdb re-called the multiplex PCR reads with MiXCR. Here the sample spans hundreds of thousands of distinct CDR3 sequences, roughly a sixth being singletons.

The specimen comprised peripheral blood mononuclear cells (PBMCs), sampled at new diagnosis, from a patient treated with antithyroid drugs. The TCR originated in a female donor with Graves disease. The rearrangement links TRBV7-9 to TRBJ1-3; D perhaps matches TRBD1 (5 bases). CDR3 residues: CASSLASGPGNTIYF. CDR3 bases: TGTGCCAGCAGCTTAGCGTCGGGACCTGGAAACACCATATATTTT.